These T cell receptor beta chains were read from a single sample in a study of shared clonotypes between healthy human individuals. Produced via immunoSEQ multiplex PCR; TCRdb's table is partial and in-frame only. Of over 400,000 clones in the sample, approximately 94% were seen once. Sequencing was done on a sample of naive CD4+ T cells sorted from blood. The origin of the receptors is a woman aged 25 to 39 in good health. Both conserved end residues are part of each CDR3. The D gene is left open where the match is weak. The listing skips clone size in some rows; elsewhere it reads once, few, many or a size class.

D gene,V gene,clone size,J gene,CDR3 protein,CDR3 DNA
.,TRBV28,.,TRBJ2-3,CATLQSISGDTQYF,TGTGCCACTCTCCAAAGCATAAGCGGAGATACGCAGTATTTT
.,TRBV20-1,.,TRBJ1-2,CRVQGLGYTF,TGCAGGGTTCAGGGGCTTGGCTACACCTTC
TRBD1,TRBV27,.,TRBJ1-2,CASSLSDRGYGYTF,TGTGCCAGCAGTTTAAGCGACAGGGGTTATGGCTACACCTTC
TRBD1,TRBV7-9,.,TRBJ1-4,CASSLKIPGQGQEKLFF,TGTGCCAGCAGCTTAAAGATCCCGGGACAGGGGCAGGAAAAACTGTTTTTT
.,TRBV7-9,.,TRBJ2-5,CASSSAQETQYF,TGTGCCAGCAGCTCGGCACAAGAGACCCAGTACTTC
TRBD1,TRBV6-6,.,TRBJ2-7,CASGRGQLSYEQYF,TGTGCCAGCGGTAGGGGACAGCTCTCCTACGAGCAGTACTTC
TRBD2,TRBV6-5,.,TRBJ2-3,CASSYYVTSGKDTQYF,TGTGCCAGCAGTTACTATGTGACTAGCGGGAAAGATACGCAGTATTTT
.,TRBV28,once,TRBJ2-3,CASSSEGRGTQYF,TGTGCCAGCAGTTCGGAGGGCCGGGGTACGCAGTATTTT
TRBD1,TRBV28,.,TRBJ2-4,CASSHRGGLNIQYF,TGTGCCAGCAGTCATCGAGGGGGCTTGAACATTCAGTACTTC
.,TRBV7-9,.,TRBJ2-2,CASSSGGGPGELFF,TGTGCCAGCAGCTCCGGTGGAGGGCCCGGGGAGCTGTTTTTT